This T cell receptor (beta chain) was found in a study of cytomegalovirus exposure and HLA in healthy donors. Germline CDR1 reads LNHNV; CDR2 reads YYDKDF (reference sequence). The CDR3 extends over 16 amino acids. Trimming took 1 base from V and 0 from J, leaving 12 bases between them. The PCR ran on 60 Vbeta and 13 Jbeta primers. Here immunoSEQ multiplex PCR was the method, and the copy in TCRdb shows in-frame clones only, minus some. This table has about 99,000 clones, roughly a tenth appearing once. The sample was PBMCs. This chain connects TRBV15 to TRBJ1-1, with D maybe TRBD1 (5 bases). The receptor was derived from a middle-aged man in good health and CMV-seropositive. The CDR3 coding sequence is TGTGCCACCAGCAGAGGTCTCGCAGGGTTGAACACTGAAGCTTTCTTT. It encodes CATSRGLAGLNTEAFF.